The clone carrying this TCR beta chain was picked up a small number of times. Its antigen remains unknown. The CDR3 spans 13 residues. V lost 2 bases and J 4 bases, leaving 8 bases between the germline ends. The germline CDR1 and CDR2 sequences are MNHEY and SVGAGI. The sample belongs to a study of PD-1 blockade in classical Hodgkin lymphoma. In the study overall: Nivolumab was given intravenously to patients at 3 mg/kg every 2 weeks.

Broader study findings: Newly diagnosed patients and complete responders had comparable diversity at baseline. The CD4+ diversity rise by C4D1 was clearest in complete responders. Anyone who began nivolumab under 1 year after ASCT was excluded.

Clones were read by immunoSEQ multiplex PCR, and TCRdb kept only the in-frame ones, dropping some. The data show approximately 36,000 clones, roughly three quarters seen once. All patients experienced relapse after autologous stem cell transplantation, and brentuximab vedotin exposure was variable. The sample in question was peripheral blood mononuclear cells (PBMCs), obtained before the second cycle of nivolumab. The chain recombines TRBV6-5 with TRBJ1-2; no definite D call. This receptor was obtained from a human donor with classical Hodgkin lymphoma. The CDR3: CASSYGVGYGYTF. The CDR3 DNA is TGTGCCAGCAGTTACGGCGTGGGCTATGGCTACACCTTC.